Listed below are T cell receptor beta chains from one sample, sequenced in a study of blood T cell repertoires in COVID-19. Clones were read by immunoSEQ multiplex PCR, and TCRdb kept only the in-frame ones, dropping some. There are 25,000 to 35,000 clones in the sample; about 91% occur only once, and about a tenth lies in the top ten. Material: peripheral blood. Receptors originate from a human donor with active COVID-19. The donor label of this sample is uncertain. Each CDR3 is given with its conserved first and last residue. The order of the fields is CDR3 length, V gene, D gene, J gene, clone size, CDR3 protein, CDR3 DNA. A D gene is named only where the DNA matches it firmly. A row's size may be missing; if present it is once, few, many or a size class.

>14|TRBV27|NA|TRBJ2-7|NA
CASSSAGTSYEQYF
TGTGCCAGCAGTTCCGCCGGGACTTCCTACGAGCAGTACTTC
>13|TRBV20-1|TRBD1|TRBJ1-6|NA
CSASLQGDSPLHF
TGCAGTGCTAGTTTACAGGGGGATTCACCCCTCCACTTT
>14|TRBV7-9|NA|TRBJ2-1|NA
CASSSRDFYNEQFF
TGTGCCAGCAGCTCCAGGGACTTCTACAATGAGCAGTTCTTC
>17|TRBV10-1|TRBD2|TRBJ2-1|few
CASSEGLAGGLYNEQFF
TGCGCCAGCAGTGAGGGACTAGCGGGAGGGTTATACAATGAGCAGTTCTTC
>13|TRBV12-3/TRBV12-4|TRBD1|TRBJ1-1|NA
CASRGGPNTEAFF
TGTGCCAGCAGAGGGGGCCCGAACACTGAAGCTTTCTTT
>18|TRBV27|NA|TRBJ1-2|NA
CASSLVGQNVGGMYGYTF
TGTGCCAGCAGTTTAGTGGGACAAAATGTCGGTGGGATGTATGGCTACACCTTC
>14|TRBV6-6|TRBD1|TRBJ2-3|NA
CASSRDRVSDTQYF
TGTGCCAGCAGCCGGGACAGGGTCTCAGATACGCAGTATTTT
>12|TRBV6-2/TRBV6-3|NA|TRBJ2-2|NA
CASSPRPGELFF
TGTGCCAGCAGCCCGCGCCCCGGGGAGCTGTTTTTT
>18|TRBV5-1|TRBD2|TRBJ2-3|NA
CASSSRYRDRLLAGDQYF
TGCGCCAGCAGCTCGCGATACAGGGACAGACTACTAGCGGGAGATCAGTATTTT
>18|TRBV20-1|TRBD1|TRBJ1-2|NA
CSASGATGQGVFYYGYTF
TGCAGTGCTAGTGGGGCAACGGGACAGGGTGTTTTTTACTATGGCTACACCTTC
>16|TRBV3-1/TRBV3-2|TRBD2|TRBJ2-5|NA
CASSQEWSGRWETQYF
TGTGCCAGCAGCCAAGAATGGAGCGGGAGATGGGAGACCCAGTACTTC
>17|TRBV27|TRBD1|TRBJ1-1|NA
CASSSAGQHAGNTEAFF
TGTGCCAGCAGCTCGGCGGGACAGCACGCTGGGAACACTGAAGCTTTCTTT
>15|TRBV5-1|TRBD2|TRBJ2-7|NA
CASSRSGGSNYEQYF
TGCGCCAGCAGCCGTAGCGGGGGGTCTAACTACGAGCAGTACTTC
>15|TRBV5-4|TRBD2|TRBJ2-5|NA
CASRNQAGGKETQYF
TGTGCCAGCAGGAATCAAGCGGGGGGAAAAGAGACCCAGTACTTC
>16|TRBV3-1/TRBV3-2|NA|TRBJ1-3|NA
CASSPQGRSSGNTIYF
TGTGCCAGCAGCCCACAGGGACGGAGCTCTGGAAACACCATATATTTT
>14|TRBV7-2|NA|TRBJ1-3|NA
CASSVTGPGNTIYF
TGTGCCAGCAGCGTTACAGGGCCGGGAAACACCATATATTTT
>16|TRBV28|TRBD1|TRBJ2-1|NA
CASTLATDRGYNEQFF
TGTGCCAGCACCCTGGCCACTGACAGGGGTTACAATGAGCAGTTCTTC
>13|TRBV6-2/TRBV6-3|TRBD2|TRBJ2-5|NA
CASSLAGVETQYF
TGTGCCAGCAGTCTAGCGGGGGTGGAGACCCAGTACTTC
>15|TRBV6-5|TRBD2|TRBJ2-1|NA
CASRLSGRTYNEQFF
TGTGCCAGCAGGCTGAGCGGGAGAACCTACAATGAGCAGTTCTTC
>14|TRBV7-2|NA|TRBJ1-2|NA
CASRGSGGSYGYTF
TGTGCCAGCAGAGGATCTGGCGGATCCTATGGCTACACCTTC
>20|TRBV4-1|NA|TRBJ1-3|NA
CASSQEVDRKVRTSGNTIYF
TGCGCCAGCAGCCAAGAAGTAGATAGGAAAGTGCGGACATCTGGAAACACCATATATTTT
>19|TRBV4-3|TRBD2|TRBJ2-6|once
CASSHRLAGGVSGANVLTF
TGCGCCAGCAGCCATAGACTAGCGGGAGGAGTCTCAGGGGCCAACGTCCTGACTTTC
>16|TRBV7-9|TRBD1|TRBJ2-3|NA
CASSLGHGTATDTQYF
TGTGCCAGCAGCTTAGGTCATGGGACAGCCACAGATACGCAGTATTTT
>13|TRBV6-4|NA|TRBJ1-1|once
CASSATGNTEAFF
TGTGCCAGCAGTGCGACAGGGAACACTGAAGCTTTCTTT
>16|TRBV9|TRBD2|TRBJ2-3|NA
CASSGTSGGVTDTQYF
TGTGCCAGCAGCGGGACTAGCGGGGGGGTCACAGATACGCAGTATTTT
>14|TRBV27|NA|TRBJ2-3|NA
CASSHTESTDTQYF
TGTGCCAGCAGTCATACAGAGAGCACAGATACGCAGTATTTT
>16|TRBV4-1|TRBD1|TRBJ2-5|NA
CASSQDQGQGLETQYF
TGCGCCAGCAGCCAAGATCAGGGACAGGGGCTAGAGACCCAGTACTTC
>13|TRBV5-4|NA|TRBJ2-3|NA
CASATGPTDTQYF
TGTGCCAGTGCGACAGGCCCTACAGATACGCAGTATTTT
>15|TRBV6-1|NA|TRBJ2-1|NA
CASSEADGRGDEQFF
TGTGCCAGCAGTGAAGCTGACGGCCGCGGGGATGAGCAGTTCTTC
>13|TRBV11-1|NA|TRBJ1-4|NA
CASSFGEREKLFF
TGTGCCAGCAGCTTCGGGGAACGGGAAAAACTGTTTTTT
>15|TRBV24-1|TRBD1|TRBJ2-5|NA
CATSDSGQGAETQYF
TGTGCCACCAGTGACTCCGGACAGGGTGCAGAGACCCAGTACTTC
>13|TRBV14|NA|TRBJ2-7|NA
CASSPGTLREQYF
TGTGCCAGCAGCCCTGGGACACTGAGGGAGCAGTACTTC
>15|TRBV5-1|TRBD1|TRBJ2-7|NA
CASSFGDRVRLEQYF
TGCGCCAGCAGCTTTGGGGACAGGGTACGCCTCGAGCAGTACTTC
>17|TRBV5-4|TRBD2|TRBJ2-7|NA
CASSPGGLREFSYEQYF
TGTGCCAGCAGCCCCGGCGGTCTGCGGGAGTTCTCCTACGAGCAGTACTTC
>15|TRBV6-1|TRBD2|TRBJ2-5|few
CASSEFSGGSETQYF
TGTGCCAGCAGTGAGTTTAGCGGGGGATCGGAGACCCAGTACTTC
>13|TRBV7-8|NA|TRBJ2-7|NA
CASSPAQAYEQYF
TGTGCCAGCAGCCCCGCGCAGGCCTACGAGCAGTACTTC
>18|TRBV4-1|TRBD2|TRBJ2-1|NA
CASSHRGTSGSSYNEQFF
TGCGCCAGCAGCCATAGGGGGACTAGCGGGAGCTCCTACAATGAGCAGTTCTTC
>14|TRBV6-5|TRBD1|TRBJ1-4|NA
CASSPQGAYEKLFF
TGTGCCAGCAGTCCACAGGGGGCGTATGAAAAACTGTTTTTT
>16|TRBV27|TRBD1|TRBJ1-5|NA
CASSTRGQGRDQPQHF
TGTGCCAGCAGTACCCGTGGACAGGGTCGGGATCAGCCCCAGCATTTT
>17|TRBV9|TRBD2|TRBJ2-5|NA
CASSLNPTSGGDETQYF
TGTGCCAGCAGCTTAAACCCGACTAGCGGGGGGGATGAGACCCAGTACTTC
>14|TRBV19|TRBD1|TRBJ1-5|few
CASSLRQGGQPQHF
TGTGCCAGTAGTTTAAGACAGGGGGGGCAGCCCCAGCATTTT
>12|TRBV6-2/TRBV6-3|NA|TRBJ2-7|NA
CASSYPQGEQYF
TGTGCCAGCAGTTACCCGCAGGGAGAGCAGTACTTC
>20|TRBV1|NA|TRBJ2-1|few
CTSSHLEGGPQDSSYNEQFF
TGCACCAGCAGCCACCTCGAGGGGGGGCCTCAAGACAGCTCCTACAATGAGCAGTTCTTC
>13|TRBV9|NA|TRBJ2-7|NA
CASSVGGFNEQYF
TGTGCCAGCAGCGTCGGGGGTTTCAACGAGCAGTACTTC
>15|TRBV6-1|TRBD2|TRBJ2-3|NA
CASSELAGDTDTQYF
TGTGCCAGCAGTGAATTAGCGGGGGACACAGATACGCAGTATTTT
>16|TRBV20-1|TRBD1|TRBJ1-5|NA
CSASWRTGDFNQPQHF
TGCAGTGCTAGTTGGCGGACAGGGGACTTCAATCAGCCCCAGCATTTT
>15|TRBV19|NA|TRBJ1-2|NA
CASSMDIAYTYGYTF
TGTGCCAGTAGTATGGACATAGCTTACACGTATGGCTACACCTTC
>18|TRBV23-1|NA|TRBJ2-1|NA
CASSQSIREWALDNEQFF
TGCGCCAGCAGTCAATCAATCAGGGAATGGGCACTTGACAATGAGCAGTTCTTC
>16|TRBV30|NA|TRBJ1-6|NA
CAWSEVRARRNSPLHF
TGTGCCTGGAGTGAAGTGCGGGCGAGGCGGAATTCACCCCTCCACTTT
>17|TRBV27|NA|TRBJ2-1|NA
CASSLRGIITSYNEQFF
TGTGCCAGCAGTTTGAGGGGGATCATTACCTCCTACAATGAGCAGTTCTTC
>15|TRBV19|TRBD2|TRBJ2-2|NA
CASSIEGAGGGELFF
TGTGCCAGTAGTATAGAAGGCGCGGGAGGCGGGGAGCTGTTTTTT
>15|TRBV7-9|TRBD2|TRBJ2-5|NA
CASSPRLAGEETQYF
TGTGCCAGCAGCCCGAGACTAGCGGGAGAAGAGACCCAGTACTTC
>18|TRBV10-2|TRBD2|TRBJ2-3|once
CASSQIAGGLYPGDTQYF
TGCGCCAGCAGTCAGATAGCGGGAGGGCTATACCCTGGGGATACGCAGTATTTT
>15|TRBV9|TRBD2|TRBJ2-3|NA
CASSVLREITDTQYF
TGTGCCAGCAGCGTACTGCGGGAGATCACAGATACGCAGTATTTT